The source of this T cell receptor beta chain is a study of human T cells and chemical hapten exposure. A few counts support this clonotype. One entry per CDR3 protein, called by TCRdb with MiXCR from the 5' RACE reads. Among roughly 120,000 distinct CDR3 sequences listed, 15% to 20% were seen once. Total RNA extraction was carried out from unfractionated whole blood. The CDR3 is 15 residues long. V was trimmed by 7 bases and J by 5 bases, leaving 18 bases between them. The germline V gene encodes CDR1 MDHEN and CDR2 SYDVKM. The chain carries TRBV28 and TRBJ1-5; D is unclear. The TCR was taken from a human donor in good health. CDR3 protein: CASNQPGGLYQPQHF. CDR3 DNA: TGTGCCAGCAACCAGCCGGGAGGCCTGTATCAGCCCCAGCATTTT. The full variable domain, with the rest looked up from reference TRBV28 and TRBJ1-5, is DVKVTQSSRYLVKRTGEKVFLECVQDMDHENMFWYRQDPGLGLRLIYFSYDVKMKEKGDIPEGYSVSREKKERFSLILESASTNQTSMYLCASNQPGGLYQPQHFGDGTRLSIL.